These T cell receptor beta chains were read from a single sample in a study of graft-versus-host responses after intestinal transplantation. Antigens for these TCRs are unknown. Sequencing was performed with immunoSEQ multiplex PCR; in TCRdb, only in-frame clones are kept and a portion is missing. The table includes about 39,000 clones, over 90% detected once. The specimen comprised unstimulated CD8+ T cells sorted from spleen or lymph node cells, sampled before transplant. The receptors were gathered from a human donor who was the organ donor for an intestinal transplant. Each CDR3 is given with its conserved first and last residue. The order of the fields is V gene, J gene, clone size, D gene, CDR3 protein, CDR3 DNA. D genes are given only for firm matches. Clone size is stated in some rows and not others, as once, few, many or a class when expanded.

TRBV7-8	TRBJ2-2	.	.	CASSPPWVHGELFF	TGTGCCAGCAGCCCCCCTTGGGTACACGGGGAGCTGTTTTTT
TRBV28	TRBJ2-7	.	TRBD1	CASTKLGQDYEQYF	TGTGCCAGCACCAAACTCGGACAGGACTACGAGCAGTACTTC
TRBV5-1	TRBJ2-3	.	.	CASSHDTDTQYF	TGCGCCAGCAGCCACGACACAGATACGCAGTATTTT
TRBV5-1	TRBJ1-1	.	.	CASSLQNTEAFF	TGCGCCAGCAGCTTGCAAAACACTGAAGCTTTCTTT
TRBV29-1	TRBJ1-1	.	.	CSVRTIENTEAFF	TGCAGCGTTCGTACAATTGAGAACACTGAAGCTTTCTTT
TRBV7-9	TRBJ1-6	.	.	CASSGSSYNSPLHF	TGTGCCAGCTCAGGGAGCTCCTATAATTCACCCCTCCACTTT
TRBV9	TRBJ2-3	.	.	CASSGGRLASTGTQYF	TGTGCCAGCAGCGGGGGCCGGCTAGCCAGCACAGGTACGCAGTATTTT
TRBV27	TRBJ2-1	.	TRBD2	CASSLRGGRNEQFF	TGTGCCAGCAGTTTGCGGGGGGGCCGAAATGAGCAGTTCTTC
TRBV4-3	TRBJ2-7	few	TRBD2	CASSQDWGTSSYEQYF	TGCGCCAGCAGCCAAGATTGGGGGACTAGCTCCTACGAGCAGTACTTC
TRBV6-5	TRBJ1-1	few	.	CASSYSENTEAFF	TGTGCCAGCAGTTACAGCGAGAACACTGAAGCTTTCTTT
TRBV2	TRBJ1-6	.	.	CASGTHNTNSPLHF	TGTGCCAGCGGGACTCACAATACCAATTCACCCCTCCACTTT
TRBV7-9	TRBJ2-1	.	TRBD1	CASSKGASEQFF	TGTGCCAGCAGCAAGGGGGCAAGTGAGCAGTTCTTC
TRBV5-5	TRBJ2-5	.	TRBD1	CASSTGDRGRETQYF	TGTGCCAGCAGCACTGGGGACAGGGGGCGAGAGACCCAGTACTTC
TRBV19	TRBJ1-1	.	.	CASSISRVTEAFF	TGTGCCAGTAGTATTTCCAGGGTCACTGAAGCTTTCTTT
TRBV19	TRBJ2-7	few	TRBD1	CASTSGQGSYEQYF	TGTGCCAGTACCTCCGGACAGGGCTCCTACGAGCAGTACTTC
TRBV4-3	TRBJ2-1	.	.	CASSFRRGGNEQFF	TGCGCCAGCAGCTTCCGGCGGGGCGGAAATGAGCAGTTCTTC
TRBV4-3	TRBJ2-1	.	TRBD1	CASSQDGSGTGTPDEQFF	TGCGCCAGCAGCCAAGATGGGTCCGGGACAGGGACACCCGATGAGCAGTTCTTC
TRBV28	TRBJ1-2	.	TRBD1	CASNHRGLNYGYTF	TGTGCCAGCAACCACAGGGGACTCAACTATGGCTACACCTTC
TRBV7-6	TRBJ2-3	.	TRBD2	CASSFYGGDTDTQYF	TGTGCCAGCAGCTTCTACGGGGGGGACACAGATACGCAGTATTTT
TRBV27	TRBJ2-5	.	.	CASSLYGVGETQYF	TGTGCCAGCAGTTTATATGGAGTTGGGGAGACCCAGTACTTC
TRBV6-5	TRBJ1-1	.	.	CASTSGTEAFF	TGTGCCAGCACCTCGGGGACTGAAGCTTTCTTT
TRBV28	TRBJ1-1	few	.	CASGTGGHVNTEAFF	TGTGCCAGCGGAACCGGGGGGCACGTGAACACTGAAGCTTTCTTT
TRBV12-5	TRBJ2-7	.	TRBD1	CASGSVGQASHEQYF	TGTGCTAGTGGTTCCGTTGGACAGGCTTCCCACGAGCAGTACTTC
TRBV5-4	TRBJ1-1	.	TRBD1	CASSFKQGWDTEAFF	TGTGCCAGCAGCTTTAAACAGGGGTGGGACACTGAAGCTTTCTTT
TRBV9	TRBJ2-7	.	TRBD1	CASSVTGVGEQYF	TGTGCCAGCAGCGTAACAGGGGTCGGGGAGCAGTACTTC
TRBV6-5	TRBJ1-5	once	TRBD1	CASSRTGSNQPQHF	TGTGCCAGCAGCCGGACAGGCAGCAATCAGCCCCAGCATTTT
TRBV6-5	TRBJ2-3	once	.	CASSYLGSTDTQYF	TGTGCCAGCAGTTACCTAGGGAGCACAGATACGCAGTATTTT
TRBV7-2	TRBJ1-5	.	.	CASSIFSPGDNQPQHF	TGTGCCAGCAGCATATTCTCGCCAGGGGATAATCAGCCCCAGCATTTT
TRBV2	TRBJ2-5	.	.	CASSEDGTGETQYF	TGTGCCAGCAGTGAAGACGGGACGGGGGAGACCCAGTACTTC
TRBV13	TRBJ1-1	.	TRBD1	CASSYRDRGPGTEAFF	TGTGCCAGCAGCTACCGGGACAGGGGGCCCGGCACTGAAGCTTTCTTT
TRBV4-1	TRBJ1-1	.	TRBD1	CASSLTGDLEAFF	TGCGCCAGCAGTCTAACAGGGGACTTAGAAGCTTTCTTT